This passage covers 10 T cell receptor beta chains from one sample sequenced in a study of shared clonotypes between healthy human individuals. Repertoires were generated with immunoSEQ multiplex PCR, while TCRdb's copy carries only in-frame clones and drops some. The sample records under 1,100,000 clones, about 75% being singletons. The material sequenced was memory CD4+ T cells sorted from blood. Sample subset: CD45RA-negative fraction. The receptors derive from a man aged 18 to 35 in good health.

The gene calls are TRBV9 and TRBJ2-3, with no clear D. Trimming pared 0 bases from V and 0 bases from J, leaving 11 bases between. CDR1 is SGDLS, CDR2 YYNGEE, per germline. CDR3 size: 16 residues. CDR3 amino acids: CASSVEGSRSTDTQYF. CDR3 coding DNA: TGTGCCAGCAGCGTAGAAGGGTCGCGGAGCACAGATACGCAGTATTTT.

The chain carries TRBV6-1 and TRBJ2-5; D tentatively fits TRBD1 or TRBD2 (5 bases each). CDR1 is MNHNS, CDR2 SASEGT, per germline. The CDR3 has 16 residues. V was clipped by 3 bases and J by 9 bases, with 23 bases between them. As DNA, the CDR3 is TGTGCCAGCAGTGAGCCGTTCGGGGACCGACAATTGGCCCAGTACTTC. Protein: CASSEPFGDRQLAQYF.

The chain employs TRBV18 and TRBJ1-2; 10 nucleotides agree with TRBD1. Germline CDR1 KGHSH, CDR2 LQKENI. The CDR3 loop spans 15 amino acids. Trimming cost V 2 bases and J 4 bases; bases outside gene matches: 4. As DNA, the CDR3 is TGTGCCAGCTCACCATGGACAGGGGGAAGCTATGGCTACACCTTC. It encodes CASSPWTGGSYGYTF.

The chain links TRBV5-1 to TRBJ2-5, with D perhaps assigned TRBD1 or TRBD2 (5 bases each). The J call may not be correct, given that the DNA end is closer to TRBJ2-7. From germline, CDR1 is SGHRS and CDR2 YFSETQ. The CDR3 totals 13 residues. CDR3 DNA: TGCGCCAGCAGCCGGGACCCAGCCTACGAGCAGTACTTC. Protein: CASSRDPAYEQYF.

On this clone: The identical CDR3 is also encoded by other nucleotide sequences in the sample. The V and J genes are TRBV18 and TRBJ1-1, with D unresolved. CDR1 is KGHSH and CDR2 is LQKENI in the germline V gene. The V end was cut by 6 bases, the J end by 0 bases, with 11 bases between. The CDR3 loop spans 14 amino acids. The CDR3 region has the DNA TGTGCCAGCTCTCTGCAAGGGTTGAACACTGAAGCTTTCTTT. Amino acids: CASSLQGLNTEAFF.

Of note for this clone: This specimen includes other DNA sequences encoding the same CDR3. The CDR3 loop is CAWSGVPNEKLFF. The CDR3 region has the DNA TGTGCCTGGTCAGGAGTGCCTAATGAAAAACTGTTTTTT. The chain is built from TRBV30 and TRBJ1-4; D remains unclear. This CDR3 contains 13 residues. The ends were cut back, 5 bases at V and 3 bases at J, with 10 bases in the middle. Germline lookup yields CDR1 GTSNPN and CDR2 SVGIG (reference sequence).

This clone has just a few counts. Other DNA sequences in the sample encode the same CDR3. As DNA, the CDR3 is TGTGCCAGCAGTTTACCCACCGGCTACGAGCAGTACTTC. It translates to CASSLPTGYEQYF. This chain connects TRBV6-6 to TRBJ2-7; D call uncertain. The length of the CDR3 is 13 residues. Looked up from germline, CDR1 is MNHNY and CDR2 is SVGAGI (reference sequence). Trimming left V 4 bases short and J 3 bases short, with 10 bases between.

The sample holds a few counts of this clone. This chain connects TRBV18 to TRBJ1-1; D unclear. This CDR3 has 19 residues. Trimming cost V 2 bases and J 0 bases, with 22 bases left between them. The germline gives CDR1 KGHSH, CDR2 LQKENI. CDR3 DNA: TGTGCCAGCTCACCATGGTTGAGGTCGGGAGGGCTCATGAACACTGAAGCTTTCTTT. This translates into CASSPWLRSGGLMNTEAFF. The full variable domain, rest sourced from reference TRBV18 and TRBJ1-1, is NAGVMQNPRHLVRRRGQEARLRCSPMKGHSHVYWYRQLPEEGLKFMVYLQKENIIDESGMPKERFSAEFPKEGPSILRIQQVVRGDSAAYFCASSPWLRSGGLMNTEAFFGQGTRLTVV.

This chain joins TRBV18 and TRBJ1-1; D gene ambiguous. Germline values: CDR1 KGHSH, CDR2 LQKENI. This CDR3 has 13 amino acids. V lost 3 bases and J 8 bases, leaving 13 bases between the germline ends. This chain's CDR3 is CASSPSRYIEAFF. CDR3 DNA sequence: TGTGCCAGCTCACCCAGCCGCTACATCGAAGCTTTCTTT.

This chain connects TRBV11-2 to TRBJ2-7, with no clear D. V lost 5 bases and J 2 bases, leaving 13 bases between the germline ends. There are 14 residues in the CDR3. Germline V lookup: CDR1 SGHAT, CDR2 FQNNGV. This CDR3 reads CASSLLRSTYEQYF. CDR3 nucleotide sequence: TGTGCCAGCAGCCTCTTAAGGAGCACCTACGAGCAGTACTTC. Full variable domain (rest looked up from reference TRBV11-2 and TRBJ2-7): EAGVAQSPRYKIIEKRQSVAFWCNPISGHATLYWYQQILGQGPKLLIQFQNNGVVDDSQLPKDRFSAERLKGVDSTLKIQPAKLEDSAVYLCASSLLRSTYEQYFGPGTRLTVT.